This TCR beta chain was captured in a study of blood T cell repertoires in COVID-19. Across the whole study: Sample material is recorded as cDNA or gDNA derived from T cells, B-cell-depleted T cells, or PBMCs.

The germline V and J ends were trimmed by 5 bases and 1 base, with 14 bases remaining between them. In germline, CDR1 is MDHEN, CDR2 SYDVKM. The CDR3 length is 16 residues. Original processing methods: By means of reference gene primer amplification, nucleated cell counts were estimated. The data were produced by immunoSEQ multiplex PCR, yet TCRdb's version contains in-frame clones alone and is incomplete. V and J calls and clone size are those listed in that table; D and trimming were worked out from the DNA. The sample has some 100,000 clones, approximately 78% seen once. Sequenced material: peripheral blood. The chain couples TRBV28 to TRBJ2-2; tentative D call: TRBD1 (5 bases). The sequence derives from a man aged 45-65 years with active or convalescent COVID-19. The CDR3 protein is CASSTPTGLNTGELFF. The CDR3 DNA reads TGTGCCAGCAGTACCCCTACAGGATTGAACACCGGGGAGCTGTTTTTT.